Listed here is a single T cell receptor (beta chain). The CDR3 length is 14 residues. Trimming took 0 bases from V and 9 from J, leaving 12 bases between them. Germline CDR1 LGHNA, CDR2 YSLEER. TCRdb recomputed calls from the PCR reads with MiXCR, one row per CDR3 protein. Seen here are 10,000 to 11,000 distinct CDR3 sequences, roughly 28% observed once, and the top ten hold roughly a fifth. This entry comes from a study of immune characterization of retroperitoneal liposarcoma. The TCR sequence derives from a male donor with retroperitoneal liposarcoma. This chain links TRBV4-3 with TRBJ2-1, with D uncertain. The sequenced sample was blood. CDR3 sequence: CASSQEAGRPEQFF. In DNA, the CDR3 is TGCGCCAGCAGCCAAGAGGCCGGAAGGCCTGAGCAGTTCTTC.